This T cell receptor (beta chain) was sequenced in a study of identifying expanded T cells in peripheral blood. Measured with immunoSEQ multiplex PCR; TCRdb has only the in-frame clones, and not every one. The sample shows roughly 100,000 clones, about 91% of them seen only once. No infections or other immune events were documented during collection. The TCR sequence derives from a person between 18 and 75 years old in good health. Material: blood.

The CDR3 spells CASSLDSWDWSMNTEAFF. CDR3 in DNA: TGTGCCAGCTCGCTGGACAGTTGGGATTGGTCCATGAACACTGAAGCTTTCTTT. The rearrangement joins TRBV18 to TRBJ1-1; TRBD1 is a possible D gene (6 bases). Germline V CDR1 and CDR2: KGHSH, LQKENI. V shed 6 bases and J shed 0 bases, with 23 bases lying between them. CDR3 size: 18 residues.